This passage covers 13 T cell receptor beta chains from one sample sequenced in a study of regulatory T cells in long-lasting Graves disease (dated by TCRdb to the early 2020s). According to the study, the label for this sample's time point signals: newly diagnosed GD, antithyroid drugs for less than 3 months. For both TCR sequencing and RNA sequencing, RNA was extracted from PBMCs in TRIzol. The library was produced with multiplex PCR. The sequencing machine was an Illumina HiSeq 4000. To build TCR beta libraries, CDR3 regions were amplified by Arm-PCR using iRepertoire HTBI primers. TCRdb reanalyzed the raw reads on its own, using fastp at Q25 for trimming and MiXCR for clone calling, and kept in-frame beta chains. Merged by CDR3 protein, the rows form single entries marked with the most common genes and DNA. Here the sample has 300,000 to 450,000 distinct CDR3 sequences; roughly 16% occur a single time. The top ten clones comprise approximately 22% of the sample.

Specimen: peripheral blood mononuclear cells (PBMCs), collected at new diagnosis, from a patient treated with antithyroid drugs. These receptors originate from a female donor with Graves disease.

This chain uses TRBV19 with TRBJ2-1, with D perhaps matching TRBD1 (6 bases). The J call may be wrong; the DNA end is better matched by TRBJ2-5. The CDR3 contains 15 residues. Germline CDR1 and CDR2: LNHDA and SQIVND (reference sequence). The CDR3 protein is CASSAPLRGRETQYF. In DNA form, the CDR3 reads TGTGCCAGTAGTGCGCCCCTCAGGGGACGGGAGACCCAGTACTTC.

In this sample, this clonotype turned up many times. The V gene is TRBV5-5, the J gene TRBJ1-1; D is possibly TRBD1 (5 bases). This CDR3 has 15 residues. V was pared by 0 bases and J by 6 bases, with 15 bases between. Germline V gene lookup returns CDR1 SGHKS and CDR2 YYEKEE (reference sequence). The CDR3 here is CASSLGGIGVSEAFF. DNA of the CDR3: TGTGCCAGCAGCTTGGGGGGGATAGGGGTGTCTGAAGCTTTCTTT.

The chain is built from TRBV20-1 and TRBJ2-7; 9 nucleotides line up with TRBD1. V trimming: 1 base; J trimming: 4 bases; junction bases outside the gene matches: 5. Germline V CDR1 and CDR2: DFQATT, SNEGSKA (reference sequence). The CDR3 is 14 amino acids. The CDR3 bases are TGCAGTGCTAGAGGGACAGGGGAGGGGTACGAGCAGTACTTC. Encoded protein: CSARGTGEGYEQYF.

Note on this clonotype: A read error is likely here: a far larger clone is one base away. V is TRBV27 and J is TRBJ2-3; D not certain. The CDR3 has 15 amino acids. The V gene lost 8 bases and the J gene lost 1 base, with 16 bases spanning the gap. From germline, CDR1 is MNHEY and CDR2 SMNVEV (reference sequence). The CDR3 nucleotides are TGTGCCAGCGGACCGTGTTCCCGGCGCACAGATACGCAGTATTTT. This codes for CASGPCSRRTDTQYF.

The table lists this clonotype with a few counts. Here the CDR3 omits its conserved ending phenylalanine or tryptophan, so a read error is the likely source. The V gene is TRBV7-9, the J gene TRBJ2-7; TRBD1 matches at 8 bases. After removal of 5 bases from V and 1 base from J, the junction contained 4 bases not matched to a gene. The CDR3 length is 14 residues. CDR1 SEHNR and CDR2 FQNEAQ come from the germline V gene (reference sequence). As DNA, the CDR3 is TGTGCCAGCAGCCCACGGACAGGGTCCTACGAGCAGTACCTC. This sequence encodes CASSPRTGSYEQYL.

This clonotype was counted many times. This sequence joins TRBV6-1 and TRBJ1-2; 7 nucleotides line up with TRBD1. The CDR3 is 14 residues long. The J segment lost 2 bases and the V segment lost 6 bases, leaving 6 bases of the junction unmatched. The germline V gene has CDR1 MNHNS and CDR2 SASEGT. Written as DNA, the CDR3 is TGTGCCAGCAGACTTATACAGGGGAACTATGGCTACACCTTC. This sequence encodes CASRLIQGNYGYTF.

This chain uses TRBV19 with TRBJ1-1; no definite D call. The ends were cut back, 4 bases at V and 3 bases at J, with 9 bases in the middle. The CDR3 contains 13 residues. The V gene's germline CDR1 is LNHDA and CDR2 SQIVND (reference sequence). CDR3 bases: TGTGCCAGTAGTAATTATATGGACACTGAAGCTTTCTTT. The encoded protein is CASSNYMDTEAFF.

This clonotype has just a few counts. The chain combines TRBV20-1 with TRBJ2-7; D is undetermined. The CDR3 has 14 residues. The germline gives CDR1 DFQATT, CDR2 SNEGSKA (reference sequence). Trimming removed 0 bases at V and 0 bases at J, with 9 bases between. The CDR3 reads CSARDWQSSYEQYF. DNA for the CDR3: TGCAGTGCTAGAGATTGGCAGAGCTCCTACGAGCAGTACTTC.

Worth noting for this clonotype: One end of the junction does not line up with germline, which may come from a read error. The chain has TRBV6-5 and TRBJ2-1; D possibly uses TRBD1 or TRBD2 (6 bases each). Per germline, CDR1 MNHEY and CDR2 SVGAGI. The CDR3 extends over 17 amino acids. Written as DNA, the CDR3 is TGTGCCAGCAGCTACTCGAGTGGGGGGCTCTCCTACAATGAGCAGTTCTTC. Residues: CASSYSSGGLSYNEQFF.

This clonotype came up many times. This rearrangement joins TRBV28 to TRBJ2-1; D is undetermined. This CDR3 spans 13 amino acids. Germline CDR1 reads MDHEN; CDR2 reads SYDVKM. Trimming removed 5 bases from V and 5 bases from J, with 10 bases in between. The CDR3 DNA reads TGTGCCAGCAGTCTCCGGGCCAACAATGAGCAGTTCTTC. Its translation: CASSLRANNEQFF.

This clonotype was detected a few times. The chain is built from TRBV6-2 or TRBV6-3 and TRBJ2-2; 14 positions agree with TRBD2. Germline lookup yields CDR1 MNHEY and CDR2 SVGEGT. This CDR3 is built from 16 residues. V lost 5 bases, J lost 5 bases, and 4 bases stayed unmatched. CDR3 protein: CASSTGLAGETGELFF. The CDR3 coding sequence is TGTGCCAGCAGTACGGGACTAGCGGGAGAAACCGGGGAGCTGTTTTTT.

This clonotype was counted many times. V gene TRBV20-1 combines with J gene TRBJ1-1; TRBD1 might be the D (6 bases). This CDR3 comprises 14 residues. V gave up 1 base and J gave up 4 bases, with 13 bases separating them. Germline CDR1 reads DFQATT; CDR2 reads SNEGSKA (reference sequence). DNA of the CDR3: TGCAGTGCTAGAGGTGGGGGCGGGAGCACTGAAGCTTTCTTT. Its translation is CSARGGGGSTEAFF.

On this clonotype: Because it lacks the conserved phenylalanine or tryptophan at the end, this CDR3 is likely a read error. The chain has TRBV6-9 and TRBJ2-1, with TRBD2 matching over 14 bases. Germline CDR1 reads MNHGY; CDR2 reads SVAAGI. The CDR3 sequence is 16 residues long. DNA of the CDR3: TGCGCCAGCAGCGGGACTAGCGGGAGCTCCTACAATGAGCAGTTCCTC. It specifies CASSGTSGSSYNEQFL.